This TCR beta chain was obtained from a study of identical twins. General study results and limits: Invariant cells of the MAIT and iNKT types might have partly distorted the zero-insertion analyses. Insertion counts were lower in abundant cord blood beta clonotypes, a trend that memory repertoires did not show.

After template switching added a universal primer site, the resulting cDNA carried unique molecular identifiers. TCRdb re-analysed the 5' RACE reads in MiXCR, keeping a single row per CDR3 protein. The sample contains around 240,000 distinct CDR3 sequences, roughly 7% of which appear only once. The germline V gene encodes CDR1 ENHRY and CDR2 SYGVKD. After removal of 4 bases from V and 5 bases from J, the junction contained 6 bases not matched to a gene. This CDR3 has 15 residues. This clonotype appeared a few times. The antigen remains undetermined. The sample was also linked to a second study, of yellow fever vaccine responses in identical twins. That paper notes: As reported, the vaccine T cell response of twins seemed partly convergent and partly personalized.

The sequence derives from a woman aged 18-29 years in good health. V usage is TRBV10-3 and J usage is TRBJ2-1, with TRBD2 matching 9 bases. Material: memory (CD45RO+) T cells sorted from blood. The CDR3 DNA reads as TGTGCCATCAGTGGTGCGACTAGCGGAAACAATGAGCAGTTCTTC. Encoded protein: CAISGATSGNNEQFF.